The rows below give T cell receptor beta chains drawn from one sample of a study of blood T cell repertoires in COVID-19. Sequenced by immunoSEQ multiplex PCR; TCRdb stores in-frame clones only, minus some. The sample holds about 190,000 clones, 80% to 85% seen once. The sequenced material came from peripheral blood. The receptors were gathered from a woman aged 40 to 50 with acute or convalescent COVID-19. Both conserved end residues are trimmed from each CDR3. Each record gives: V gene, CDR3 length, CDR3 protein.

v_gene: TRBV29-1; len: 13; CDR3aa: SVEDSGAPYDTQY
v_gene: TRBV18; len: 13; CDR3aa: ASSLGTVAGGELF
v_gene: TRBV9; len: 12; CDR3aa: ASRGAGGGTEAF
v_gene: TRBV7-8; len: 13; CDR3aa: ASSLTGGGDQPQH
v_gene: TRBV18; len: 15; CDR3aa: ASSPVFKTESGNTIY
v_gene: TRBV4-1; len: 13; CDR3aa: ASSHPTGMNTEAF
v_gene: TRBV19; len: 12; CDR3aa: ASSLTGVYNEQF
v_gene: TRBV6-4; len: 13; CDR3aa: ASSPGQVGHNEQF
v_gene: TRBV30; len: 10; CDR3aa: AWSVDLNTIY
v_gene: TRBV30; len: 16; CDR3aa: AWSPVPGQGRLGEKLF
v_gene: TRBV28; len: 14; CDR3aa: ASSSPDRGLTETQY
v_gene: TRBV28; len: 14; CDR3aa: ASRFDPRGCKNIQY
v_gene: TRBV10-2; len: 11; CDR3aa: ASMEDRAYEQY
v_gene: TRBV3-1/TRBV3-2; len: 14; CDR3aa: ASSQSPRTGNNEQF
v_gene: TRBV5-1; len: 13; CDR3aa: ASSLGLAGVDEQY
v_gene: TRBV19; len: 13; CDR3aa: ASSKTELAKNIQY
v_gene: TRBV7-8; len: 11; CDR3aa: ASSPGTGNGYT